This is a list of T cell receptor beta chains from one sample in a study of shared clonotypes between healthy human individuals. Profiled with immunoSEQ multiplex PCR; TCRdb holds only in-frame clones, not every one. Among 2 million to 3 million clones listed, roughly 93% were seen once. Sequenced material: naive CD4+ T cells from PBMCs. Receptors were obtained from a man between 18 and 29 years old in good health. Some clones in this sample may be carry-over from other donors' samples. Each CDR3 is given with its conserved first and last residue. D genes are given only for firm matches. Size tells how often a clone was seen (once, few, many) or the class of an expanded clone, and some rows leave it out.

j_call v_call clone_size d_call cdr3_aa cdr3_nt
TRBJ2-2 TRBV27 . TRBD1 CASSMGQSLRELFF TGTGCCAGCAGTATGGGACAGTCCCTCAGGGAGCTGTTTTTT
TRBJ2-5 TRBV5-4 once . CASSLRGQETQYF TGTGCCAGCAGCTTGAGGGGACAAGAGACCCAGTACTTC
TRBJ2-1 TRBV20-1 . . CSAAGANEQFF TGCAGTGCGGCTGGGGCCAATGAGCAGTTCTTC
TRBJ2-1 TRBV5-1 . . CASSPTEVNYNYNEQFF TGCGCCAGCAGCCCTACGGAGGTCAACTACAACTACAATGAGCAGTTCTTC
TRBJ1-1 TRBV5-6 . . CASNMQGRDTEAFF TGTGCCAGCAACATGCAGGGGAGGGACACTGAAGCTTTCTTT
TRBJ2-4 TRBV18 . . CASSPPGQLAKNIQYF TGTGCCAGCTCACCACCGGGCCAGCTAGCCAAAAACATTCAGTACTTC
TRBJ2-7 TRBV11-2 . TRBD1 CASSSLGGQSFYEQYF TGTGCCAGCAGCTCCCTAGGGGGACAGTCTTTTTACGAGCAGTACTTC
TRBJ1-2 TRBV7-8 . TRBD1 CASSEEIYEKTGGYGYTF TGTGCCAGCAGCGAAGAGATCTATGAAAAGACAGGGGGCTATGGCTACACCTTC
TRBJ2-2 TRBV5-4 . TRBD2 CASSWGGFGNTGELFF TGTGCCAGCAGCTGGGGGGGATTCGGGAACACCGGGGAGCTGTTTTTT
TRBJ2-7 TRBV19 . . CASSNPGGDSYEQYF TGTGCCAGTAGTAACCCAGGGGGGGACTCCTACGAGCAGTACTTC
TRBJ2-2 TRBV5-1 . . CASSLVALPTGELFF TGCGCCAGCAGCTTGGTGGCCTTACCCACCGGGGAGCTGTTTTTT
TRBJ2-1 TRBV30 . . CAWTPTYNEQFF TGTGCCTGGACACCGACCTACAATGAGCAGTTCTTC
TRBJ1-1 TRBV11-1 . TRBD1 CASSSSLGQRKNTEAFF TGTGCCAGCAGCTCCTCTTTGGGACAGCGAAAGAACACTGAAGCTTTCTTT
TRBJ2-7 TRBV7-2 . . CASSLAAVKRSYEQYF TGTGCCAGCAGCTTAGCGGCAGTAAAACGGTCCTACGAGCAGTACTTC
TRBJ2-1 TRBV12-5 . TRBD2 CASGLETSGRYNEQFF TGTGCTAGTGGTTTGGAGACTAGCGGGAGGTACAATGAGCAGTTCTTC
TRBJ2-5 TRBV7-3 . TRBD2 CASSLIAGVQETQYF TGTGCCAGCAGCTTAATAGCGGGAGTTCAAGAGACCCAGTACTTC
TRBJ2-5 TRBV6-5 once . CASRGLGEFETQYF TGTGCCAGCAGGGGCCTCGGCGAGTTCGAGACCCAGTACTTC
TRBJ2-3 TRBV7-9 . . CASSRDSSLSDTQYF TGTGCCAGCAGCCGGGATAGCTCACTCTCTGATACGCAGTATTTT
TRBJ2-7 TRBV4-1 . TRBD2 CASSQDQASGSYEQYF TGCGCCAGCAGCCAAGATCAGGCTAGCGGGAGCTACGAGCAGTACTTC
TRBJ1-1 TRBV2 few . CASSEAGKAFF TGTGCCAGCAGTGAAGCTGGGAAAGCTTTCTTT
TRBJ2-7 TRBV2 . TRBD1 CASRYIQTGGEQYF TGTGCCAGCAGATATATCCAGACAGGGGGCGAGCAGTACTTC
TRBJ2-7 TRBV5-4 once TRBD1 CASSLGGTGVEQYF TGTGCCAGCAGCTTGGGGGGGACAGGGGTCGAGCAGTACTTC
TRBJ2-3 TRBV18 . . CASSDPNLLSTDTQYF TGTGCCAGTTCGGACCCCAACCTCCTTTCCACAGATACGCAGTATTTT
TRBJ2-7 TRBV11-3 . . CASSSQGGHEQYF TGTGCCAGCAGCTCCCAGGGGGGCCACGAGCAGTACTTC
TRBJ2-3 TRBV9 . . CASADRASTDTQYF TGTGCCAGCGCGGATAGAGCTAGCACAGATACGCAGTATTTT
TRBJ2-7 TRBV6-5 . TRBD1 CASTGTGGVEQYF TGTGCCAGCACCGGGACAGGGGGGGTCGAGCAGTACTTC
TRBJ2-1 TRBV5-1 . . CASSFAGPTYNEQFF TGCGCCAGCAGCTTCGCGGGCCCCACCTACAATGAGCAGTTCTTC
TRBJ1-2 TRBV7-7 . . CASSLAPARLANYCYTF TGTGCCAGCAGCTTAGCTCCCGCTCGGTTAGCTAACTATTGCTACACCTTC
TRBJ2-7 TRBV28 . . CASRQAYEQYF TGTGCCAGTCGACAGGCTTACGAGCAGTACTTC
TRBJ2-5 TRBV5-1 . TRBD2 CASSLAGTRQETQYF TGCGCCAGCAGCTTGGCTGGGACTAGACAAGAGACCCAGTACTTC
TRBJ1-1 TRBV29-1 . . CSGTGTFLDAEAFF TGCAGCGGGACCGGGACGTTTCTCGACGCTGAAGCTTTCTTT
TRBJ2-5 TRBV7-2 once . CASSFTSYETQYF TGTGCCAGCAGCTTTACTAGTTATGAGACCCAGTACTTC
TRBJ1-2 TRBV5-1 . . CASSLSGAAGEGYTF TGCGCCAGCAGCTTGTCAGGGGCCGCGGGTGAGGGCTACACCTTC